The 30 T cell receptor beta chains presented below share a single source sample, sequenced in a study of beta chain features in type 1 diabetes. Whole-study findings and limits: A moderate, significant TCRB CDR3 shortening appeared in type 1 diabetes across four CD4+ subsets.

The authors reverse transcribed all of the isolated RNA, so sequencing captured expressed TCRB transcripts. Clones were sequenced by immunoSEQ multiplex PCR, and TCRdb holds only the in-frame ones, with some missing. This table holds around 140,000 clones, roughly 10% found once. Antigen specificity for these receptors is unknown. The sequenced sample consisted of central memory CD4+ T cells from blood. Receptor source: a man younger than 45 with type 1 diabetes.

The chain uses TRBV4-2 and TRBJ2-4; possibly TRBD1 for D (5 bases). Trimming stripped 5 bases from V and 8 bases from J, with 16 bases between. CDR1 and CDR2 (germline): LGHNA, YNFKEQ. The CDR3 is 14 residues long. CDR3 amino acids: CASSERTGVDIQYF. The CDR3 DNA follows: TGTGCCAGCAGCGAACGAACAGGAGTGGACATTCAGTACTTC.

J is TRBJ1-2 and V is TRBV20-1; D is ambiguous. Trimming cost V 6 bases and J 8 bases, with 13 bases left between them. Germline lookup yields CDR1 DFQATT and CDR2 SNEGSKA (reference sequence). The CDR3 has 11 amino acids. CDR3 bases: TGCAGTGCGTGGGAGGTGCAGGGCTACACCTTC. This encodes CSAWEVQGYTF.

This clone has a handful of counts. This chain uses TRBV5-1 with TRBJ1-2, with D possibly being TRBD1 (5 bases). The CDR3 sequence is 17 residues long. Germline CDR1 and CDR2: SGHRS and YFSETQ. V lost 4 bases and J lost 0, with 19 bases in between. CDR3 bases: TGCGCCAGCAGCCCCGCGGCGGCCAGGGCAGCTAACTATGGCTACACCTTC. Translation gives CASSPAAARAANYGYTF.

The V gene is TRBV29-1, the J gene TRBJ2-4; possible D gene TRBD2, 7 bases. V dropped 3 bases and J dropped 3 bases, with 12 bases sitting between them. This CDR3 is 14 amino acids long. In germline, CDR1 is SQVTM, CDR2 ANQGSEA. CDR3 DNA sequence: TGCAGCGTTGACGAGGGGGGGGGCAAAAACATTCAGTACTTC. It is translated as CSVDEGGGKNIQYF.

V gene TRBV11-2 combines with J gene TRBJ1-4, with 7 bases lining up with TRBD1. CDR1 and CDR2 (germline): SGHAT, FQNNGV. The CDR3 consists of 15 residues. J was trimmed by 5 bases and V by 5 bases; bases with no gene match: 8. This chain's CDR3 is CASSPRTGLNEKLFF. CDR3 DNA sequence: TGTGCCAGCAGCCCCCGGACAGGCCTAAATGAAAAACTGTTTTTT.

V usage is TRBV11-3 and J usage is TRBJ2-3; 10 bases agree with TRBD1. The CDR3 length is 18 residues. Unmatched junction bases numbered 12, after V lost 4 bases and J lost 2 bases. Germline values: CDR1 SGHNT, CDR2 YENEEA. The CDR3 DNA is TGTGCCAGCAGCTCCCCTCAACGCGGACAGGGGGACACAGATACGCAGTATTTT. Translating it yields CASSSPQRGQGDTDTQYF.

This clone was picked up a small number of times. The chain couples TRBV27 to TRBJ1-2, with a possible D match to TRBD1 (5 bases). Trimming removed 2 bases from V and 7 bases from J, with 17 bases in between. The CDR3 covers 15 residues. The germline CDR1 and CDR2 sequences are MNHEY and SMNVEV (reference sequence). The CDR3: CASSLAGVGRGGYTF. DNA of the CDR3: TGTGCCAGCAGTTTAGCTGGGGTGGGGAGGGGTGGCTACACCTTC.

The V gene is TRBV29-1, the J gene TRBJ2-1; TRBD2 agrees at 10 bases. This CDR3 spans 13 amino acids. V dropped 5 bases and J dropped 6; count of bases not matched to a gene: 4. From germline, CDR1 is SQVTM and CDR2 ANQGSEA. The CDR3 protein is CSVSGLASNEQFF. The CDR3, as DNA: TGCAGCGTTTCGGGACTAGCGAGCAATGAGCAGTTCTTC.

This clone was seen more than once but under ten times. This chain links TRBV4-1 with TRBJ1-6, with TRBD1 matching over 8 bases. The V gene end was trimmed by 4 bases and the J gene end by 10 bases; junction bases not matched to a gene: 9. Germline V gives CDR1 MGHRA, CDR2 YSYEKL. CDR3 length equals 15 residues. CDR3 sequence: CASSLGGAGGSPLHF. The CDR3, as DNA: TGCGCCAGCAGCCTCGGCGGGGCAGGGGGCTCACCCCTCCACTTT.

The genes are TRBV28 and TRBJ2-7; 9 bases are a match to TRBD1. Per germline, CDR1 MDHEN and CDR2 SYDVKM. CDR3 length: 15 amino acids. Germline trimming cut 5 bases from V and 1 base from J; bases unmatched to any gene: 6. CDR3 residues: CASSPGQGRSYEQYF. CDR3 in DNA: TGTGCCAGCAGTCCCGGACAGGGGAGATCCTACGAGCAGTACTTC.

This clone was seen a few times. This chain connects TRBV5-1 to TRBJ2-2, with 8 bases fitting TRBD1. Germline loops: CDR1 SGHRS, CDR2 YFSETQ. V lost 6 bases to trimming and J lost 3 bases; unmatched junction nucleotides: 7. This CDR3 contains 15 residues. In DNA, the CDR3 is TGCGCCAGCAACCTCGGGACAGGCTACACCGGGGAGCTGTTTTTT. As protein: CASNLGTGYTGELFF.

The rearrangement links TRBV7-8 to TRBJ2-1; a weak D match, TRBD2 (6 bases). The CDR3 contains 15 residues. V was shortened by 5 bases and J by 8 bases, with 19 bases between the two germline ends. Germline CDR1 reads SGHVS; CDR2 reads FQNEAQ. CDR3 amino acids: CASSAMGTGSHEQFF. The DNA for the CDR3 is TGTGCCAGCAGCGCGATGGGGACTGGATCTCATGAGCAGTTCTTC.

This clone was picked up a small number of times. V usage is TRBV19 and J usage is TRBJ2-5; no firm D call. CDR3 length equals 13 residues. Germline V gene sequence: CDR1 LNHDA, CDR2 SQIVND (reference sequence). V lost 3 bases and J lost 3, with 8 bases in between. The CDR3 DNA reads TGTGCCAGTAGTATTCAGCTAGAAGAGACCCAGTACTTC. Its protein product is CASSIQLEETQYF.

This clone was seen only a few times. The chain's CDR3 is CASSLTGAETQYF. CDR3 DNA sequence: TGTGCCAGCAGCCTTACAGGGGCCGAGACCCAGTACTTC. The rearrangement uses TRBV4-2 and TRBJ2-5; 7 bases agree with TRBD1. The CDR3 contains 13 residues. J was trimmed by 5 bases and V by 4 bases; bases with no gene match: 4. Germline CDR1 reads LGHNA; CDR2 reads YNFKEQ.

This clone appeared a few times. V gene TRBV15 combines with J gene TRBJ1-1; a possible D gene is TRBD1 (6 bases). Germline-derived CDR1 and CDR2 are LNHNV and YYDKDF (reference sequence). The CDR3 loop spans 13 amino acids. With 10 bases removed from V and 1 base from J, the gap between germline ends came to 13 bases. DNA for the CDR3: TGTGCCATCCAACAGGGTCCGAACACTGAAGCTTTCTTT. Translating it yields CAIQQGPNTEAFF.

The rearrangement uses TRBV30 and TRBJ2-1, with D tentatively TRBD2 (6 bases). The germline V gene encodes CDR1 GTSNPN and CDR2 SVGIG (reference sequence). The ends were cut back, 0 bases at V and 15 bases at J, with 21 bases in the middle. This CDR3 is 14 amino acids long. CDR3: CAWSVPGLAIGAFF. CDR3 coding DNA: TGTGCCTGGAGTGTACCGGGACTGGCTATAGGTGCGTTCTTC.

In its sample, this clone was seen a few times. The V call is TRBV29-1, the J call TRBJ1-1; 7 bases line up with TRBD1. The germline V gene has CDR1 SQVTM and CDR2 ANQGSEA. The CDR3 contains 12 residues. The V segment lost 8 bases and the J segment 1 base; nucleotides outside the gene matches: 4. The CDR3, as DNA: TGCAGCTGGGGACAGCAGAACACTGAAGCTTTCTTT. Protein: CSWGQQNTEAFF.

The chain is built from TRBV5-1 and TRBJ1-6, with 9 nucleotides matching TRBD1. This CDR3 spans 15 amino acids. From germline, CDR1 is SGHRS and CDR2 YFSETQ. V was clipped by 4 bases and J by 8 bases; unmatched bases: 7. The DNA of the CDR3 is TGCGCCAGCAGCGGGGAGGGACAGGGAGATTCACCCCTCCACTTT. Amino acids: CASSGEGQGDSPLHF.

The chain has TRBV19 and TRBJ2-3; D may be TRBD1 (6 bases). Germline assignment: CDR1 LNHDA and CDR2 SQIVND (reference sequence). This CDR3 spans 15 amino acids. Trimming took 7 bases from V and 1 from J, leaving 15 bases between them. CDR3 DNA sequence: TGTGCCAGTACCTTGGGACACCTTCGCACAGATACGCAGTATTTT. Residues: CASTLGHLRTDTQYF.

This clone was counted between two and nine times. The chain links TRBV12-2 to TRBJ1-1; TRBD1, the table's D call, was not compared with the DNA. TRBV12-2 is labeled a pseudogene. The CDR3 has 13 amino acids. The CDR3 region has the DNA TGTGCAAGTCGCTTAGACCCCAGGGTACGGGCTTTCTTT. Residues: CASRLDPRVRAFF.

This clone was counted only a few times. The gene calls are TRBV7-9 and TRBJ2-6, with D hard to call. Looked up from germline, CDR1 is SEHNR and CDR2 is FQNEAQ (reference sequence). V gave up 2 bases and J gave up 2 bases, with 4 bases separating them. This CDR3 has 14 residues. The CDR3 region is CASSLNTGANVLTF. CDR3 DNA: TGTGCCAGCAGCTTAAATACTGGGGCCAACGTCCTGACTTTC.

This clone was detected a few times. The chain employs TRBV7-2 and TRBJ1-1; D might be TRBD1 (5 bases). The V and J ends lost 6 bases and 5 bases respectively, with 16 bases between them. The germline V gene has CDR1 SGHTA and CDR2 FQGNSA. This CDR3 has 14 amino acids. This chain's CDR3 is CASRPGGGETEAFF. In nucleotides, the CDR3 is TGTGCCAGCAGGCCTGGGGGGGGTGAAACTGAAGCTTTCTTT.

Ten or more counts support this clone. V is TRBV2 and J is TRBJ1-1; TRBD1 might be the D (5 bases). V was cut by 4 bases and J by 4 bases, with 13 bases left in between. The CDR3 length is 14 residues. Germline V gives CDR1 SNHLY, CDR2 FYNNEI. CDR3 DNA: TGTGCCAGCAGTGTTCCCGGGGGTGGCACTGAAGCTTTCTTT. Translating it yields CASSVPGGGTEAFF.

The table lists this clone with a few counts. The chain combines TRBV4-2 with TRBJ2-3; 7 bases agree with TRBD1. CDR1 and CDR2 (germline): LGHNA, YNFKEQ. V gave up 4 bases and J gave up 2 bases; unmatched junction bases: 3. The CDR3 runs 14 residues. For the CDR3, the DNA is TGTGCCAGCAGCCTCACAGGGGTCACAGATACGCAGTATTTT. This codes for CASSLTGVTDTQYF.

CDR3 sequence reads: CASSSGGTGGGEQYF. As DNA, the CDR3 is TGTGCCAGCTCTTCGGGGGGGACAGGGGGCGGCGAGCAGTACTTC. The chain is built from TRBV28 and TRBJ2-7; TRBD1 aligns across 12 bases. This CDR3 is 15 amino acids long. CDR1 and CDR2 (germline): MDHEN, SYDVKM. V trimming: 8 bases; J trimming: 6 bases; junction bases outside the gene matches: 11.

The genes are TRBV5-4 and TRBJ2-5; a possible D gene is TRBD1 (6 bases). The V gene lost 6 bases and the J gene lost 5 bases, with 14 bases spanning the gap. Per germline, CDR1 SGHNT and CDR2 YYREEE (reference sequence). The CDR3 contains 13 residues. CDR3 sequence (DNA): TGTGCCAGCAACCCCAGGGGAGAGGAGACCCAGTACTTC. Translation: CASNPRGEETQYF.

The CDR3 sequence: CASSLGTSSNQPQHF. CDR3 DNA: TGTGCCAGCAGCTTAGGGACATCTAGCAATCAGCCCCAGCATTTT. V gene TRBV11-1 combines with J gene TRBJ1-5; D perhaps matches TRBD1 (5 bases). Germline V gives CDR1 SGHAT, CDR2 FQDESV (reference sequence). Trimming took off 1 base at V and 0 bases at J, with 7 bases between the two ends. The CDR3 runs to 15 residues.

In this sample, this clone turned up a few times. The V call is TRBV30, the J call TRBJ2-3, with 8 bases that match TRBD1. The CDR3 is 13 residues long. The ends lost 7 bases at V and 5 bases at J; junction bases unmatched: 8. Germline CDR1 reads GTSNPN; CDR2 reads SVGIG (reference sequence). In nucleotides, the CDR3 is TGTGCCTCCAACAGGGGGTCTGGAGATACGCAGTATTTT. This encodes CASNRGSGDTQYF.

This clone was recorded a few times. The chain links TRBV30 to TRBJ1-2; D is perhaps TRBD1 (5 bases). From germline, CDR1 is GTSNPN and CDR2 SVGIG (reference sequence). This CDR3 has 12 amino acids. V was cut by 4 bases and J by 7 bases, with 13 bases left in between. CDR3 in DNA: TGTGCCTGGACAGGGCAGTTCTCTGGCTACACCTTC. Its protein is CAWTGQFSGYTF.

V is TRBV7-9 and J is TRBJ1-4; 7 bases are a match to TRBD1. The CDR3 is 15 amino acids. Germline V gene lookup returns CDR1 SEHNR and CDR2 FQNEAQ (reference sequence). V lost 5 bases and J lost 7; bases outside the gene matches: 10. The CDR3 loop reads CASSGGQAGAEKLFF. CDR3 DNA: TGTGCCAGCAGCGGTGGACAGGCTGGGGCTGAAAAACTGTTTTTT.